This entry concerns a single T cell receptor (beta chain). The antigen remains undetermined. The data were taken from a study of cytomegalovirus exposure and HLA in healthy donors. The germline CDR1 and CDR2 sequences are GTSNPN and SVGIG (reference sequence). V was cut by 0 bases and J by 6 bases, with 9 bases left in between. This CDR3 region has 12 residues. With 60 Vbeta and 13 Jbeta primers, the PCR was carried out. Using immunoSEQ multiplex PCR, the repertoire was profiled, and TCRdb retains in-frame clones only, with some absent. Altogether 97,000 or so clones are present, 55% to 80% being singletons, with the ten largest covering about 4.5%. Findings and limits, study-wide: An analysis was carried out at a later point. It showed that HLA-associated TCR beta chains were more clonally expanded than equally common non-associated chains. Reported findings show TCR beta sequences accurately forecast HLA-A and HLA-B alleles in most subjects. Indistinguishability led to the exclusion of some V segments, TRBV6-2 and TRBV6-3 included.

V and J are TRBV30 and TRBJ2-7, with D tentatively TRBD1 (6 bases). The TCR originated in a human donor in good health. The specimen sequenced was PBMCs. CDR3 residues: CAWSVRGSEQYF. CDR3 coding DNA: TGTGCCTGGAGTGTGAGGGGGAGCGAGCAGTACTTC.